This T cell receptor (beta chain) came from a study of blood T cell repertoires in COVID-19 (TCRdb year 2020). With respect to the entire study: The collaborator samples originated in the United States, Italy and Spain and spanned the acute and convalescent phases of COVID-19. The dataset comprised deeply sampled blood TCRbeta repertoires from subjects exposed to, actively infected with, or recovered from COVID-19. HLA class I and class II types, where available, came from metadata supplied by the sample provider rather than from assay-based typing. The samples were drawn from the first 160 participants of the ongoing ImmuneRACE study and from roughly 1,300 subjects provided by 6 global collaborators. The prospective study material was composed of cDNA or gDNA derived from T cells, B-cell-depleted T cells, or PBMCs. The repertoires were released in a freely available public database meant as a resource for research on the immune response to SARS-CoV-2. Sample metadata almost always included a de-identified subject ID, COVID-19 status, age in years and sex. Points the paper makes about the study in general: The quantity of clinical and demographic metadata differed by source and by participant and was supplied without curation.

In Seattle, one collaborating source enrolled patients while the infection was active and tracked those patients longitudinally over the course of disease. Whole blood was collected in K2EDTA tubes by collaborating institutions according to the institutions' own protocols. For TCRbeta analysis, collaborators shipped samples as frozen whole blood, isolated PBMCs, or DNA extracted from either of those sample types. The CDR3 measures 14 amino acids from cysteine to phenylalanine. Only the CDR3 DNA stays, 42 bases, in frame from base 1. The germline V gene specifies ENHRY as CDR1 and SYGVKD as CDR2. The germline ends are 10 bases apart after V is trimmed by 4 bases and J by 1 base. There are a few counts of this clone. Its antigen is unknown. There are no base qualities to consult, and no much larger clone falls within one base. TCRbeta CDR3 regions were amplified from genomic DNA by means of the immunoSEQ Assay, a bias-controlled multiplex PCR. Under the source paper's analysis protocol: The number of nucleated cells in each sample was estimated from the amplification of reference gene primers within the assay. To quantify the absolute abundance of each unique TCRbeta CDR3 rearrangement, sequence reads were collapsed and filtered. For each sample, productive Simpson clonality was calculated by taking the square root of Simpson's diversity index across productive rearrangements. The immuneACCESS repertoire file appears here via TCRdb, limited to in-frame rearrangements. These files lack a portion of the clones; in checked studies, under half of the deficit traces to unresolved V genes, and the cause of the others is not known. V, J and clone size are taken as reported in that table, and D and trimming were inferred from the DNA itself. The table for this sample lists a few hundred thousand clones; just under 90% of them were counted only once. Approximately 1.8% of the sample rests with the top ten.

The receptor was derived from a woman between 25 and 40 years old with COVID-19, enrolled during active disease. Sequences were obtained from peripheral blood. This chain joins TRBV10-3 to TRBJ1-1; TRBD1 is a possible D gene, resting on 5 matching bases. The DNA sequence follows: TGTGCCATCAGTGGGGGCGGGGCGAACACTGAAGCTTTCTTT. This gives the protein CAISGGGANTEAFF.